What follows are 9 T cell receptor beta chains derived from one specimen sequenced in a study of blood T cells in healthy people across ages. Primers used in a second PCR of about 6 to 11 cycles were a sample-barcoded 5' primer and a J-beta primer mix. Using its own MiXCR run on the 5' RACE reads, TCRdb lists one record per CDR3 protein. The sample lists around 1.5 million distinct CDR3 sequences, almost 60% occurring once. Sample: blood. These receptors were taken from a young man in good health.

The chain couples TRBV7-9 to TRBJ2-1, with D perhaps TRBD2 (5 bases). Germline values: CDR1 SEHNR, CDR2 FQNEAQ (reference sequence). Trimming removed 1 base at V and 7 bases at J, with 14 bases between. This CDR3 is 15 amino acids long. The CDR3 region has the DNA TGTGCCAGCAGCTTAGTTCTAGCATATGGGAATGAGCAGTTCTTC. Protein product: CASSLVLAYGNEQFF.

The gene calls are TRBV6-5 and TRBJ2-1; 11 bases are shared with TRBD2. CDR1 MNHEY and CDR2 SVGAGI come from the germline V gene. The J segment lost 4 bases and the V segment lost 5 bases, leaving 4 bases of the junction unmatched. This CDR3 spans 15 amino acids. CDR3 bases: TGTGCCAGCAGTCGACTAGCGGGAAGGTACAATGAGCAGTTCTTC. Its translation: CASSRLAGRYNEQFF.

With respect to this clonotype: One end of the junction does not line up with germline, which may come from a read error. The chain recombines TRBV9 with TRBJ2-7, with a weak D call TRBD1 (5 bases). The CDR3 runs 14 residues. Germline V gives CDR1 SGDLS, CDR2 YYNGEE. CDR3 loop: CASSVGQTLSEQYF. The CDR3 DNA reads TGTGCCAGCAGCGTGGGGCAGACCTTGAGCGAGCAGTATTTC.

J is TRBJ1-2 and V is TRBV9; a possible D gene is TRBD1 (6 bases). In germline, CDR1 is SGDLS, CDR2 YYNGEE. The CDR3 loop spans 15 amino acids. Trimming shortened V by 3 bases and J by 3 bases, and 15 bases separated the two germline ends. Here the CDR3 DNA reads TGTGCCAGCAGCGCCAACAGGGCCGGGTACTATGGCTACACCTTC. Its protein product is CASSANRAGYYGYTF.

This chain connects TRBV7-2 to TRBJ2-3, with TRBD2 matching 8 bases. The V and J ends lost 7 bases and 3 bases, in that order; junction bases with no gene match: 15. Germline V gene lookup returns CDR1 SGHTA and CDR2 FQGNSA. This CDR3 spans 17 amino acids. The CDR3 DNA reads TGTGCCAGCACACTGGGTAATAGCGGGGTTCGGACAGATACGCAGTATTTT. This sequence encodes CASTLGNSGVRTDTQYF.

The chain combines TRBV24-1 with TRBJ2-2; D is possibly TRBD1 (6 bases). Germline CDR1 and CDR2: KGHDR and SFDVKD. The CDR3 extends over 16 amino acids. Trimming shortened V by 2 bases and J by 2 bases, and 11 bases separated the two germline ends. CDR3 region: CATSDWTALNTGELFF. The CDR3 DNA is TGTGCCACCAGTGATTGGACAGCGCTTAACACCGGGGAGCTGTTTTTT.

The rearrangement joins TRBV28 to TRBJ2-7; D gene ambiguous. CDR3 length equals 14 residues. V lost 4 bases to trimming and J lost 4 bases, with 14 bases between them. CDR1 is MDHEN, CDR2 SYDVKM, per germline. The chain's CDR3 is CASSSKNFGYEQYF. Here the CDR3 DNA reads TGTGCCAGCAGTTCGAAGAACTTTGGTTACGAGCAGTACTTC. The complete variable domain, with remaining parts taken from reference TRBV28 and TRBJ2-7, reads DVKVTQSSRYLVKRTGEKVFLECVQDMDHENMFWYRQDPGLGLRLIYFSYDVKMKEKGDIPEGYSVSREKKERFSLILESASTNQTSMYLCASSSKNFGYEQYFGPGTRLTVT.

The chain couples TRBV3-1 to TRBJ1-6; possible D gene TRBD1, 5 bases. This CDR3 has 17 residues. The ends were cut back, 4 bases at V and 5 bases at J, with 18 bases in the middle. Germline CDR1 reads LGHDT; CDR2 reads YNNKEL (reference sequence). In DNA, the CDR3 is TGTGCCAGCAGCCGGACGGACATTTGGGGTGATAATTCACCCCTCCACTTT. This codes for CASSRTDIWGDNSPLHF.

This chain links TRBV20-1 with TRBJ2-1, with D unresolved. V was trimmed by 0 bases and J by 0 bases, leaving 9 bases between them. CDR1 and CDR2 (germline): DFQATT, SNEGSKA (reference sequence). This CDR3 is 15 amino acids long. The CDR3 reads CSARDARSSYNEQFF. CDR3 coding DNA: TGCAGTGCTAGAGATGCCCGGAGCTCCTACAATGAGCAGTTCTTC.